What follows are 29 T cell receptor beta chains derived from one specimen sequenced in a study of blood T cell repertoires in COVID-19. The data were produced by immunoSEQ multiplex PCR, yet TCRdb's version contains in-frame clones alone and is incomplete. This sample has over 300,000 clones; about 82% occur once, and the top ten carry roughly 1.6%. The sequenced sample consisted of peripheral blood. The source of these receptors is a woman in her forties or fifties with acute or convalescent COVID-19.

The V call is TRBV6-2 or TRBV6-3, the J call TRBJ2-7; 7 bases agree with TRBD2. Per germline, CDR1 MNHEY and CDR2 SVGEGT. Trimming at V came to 2 bases and at J to 2 bases, leaving 9 bases not matched to a gene. The CDR3 contains 16 residues. CDR3 sequence (DNA): TGTGCCAGCAGTTACAGTAAAGCTAGCGGAGCCTACGAGCAGTACTTC. Its protein product is CASSYSKASGAYEQYF.

V is TRBV4-1 and J is TRBJ2-1, with 10 bases aligning to TRBD2. V was pared by 4 bases and J by 8 bases, with 11 bases of the junction left unmatched. Germline-derived CDR1 and CDR2 are MGHRA and YSYEKL. This CDR3 is 16 amino acids long. The CDR3: CASSLSPGTSDDEQFF. The CDR3 bases are TGCGCCAGCAGCCTCTCCCCGGGGACTAGCGACGATGAGCAGTTCTTC.

This sequence joins TRBV6-5 and TRBJ2-1, with 11 bases fitting TRBD2. CDR1 is MNHEY and CDR2 is SVGAGI in the germline V gene. V trimming: 6 bases; J trimming: 6 bases; junction bases outside the gene matches: 7. The CDR3 has 15 amino acids. Written as DNA, the CDR3 is TGTGCCAGCAGGCGCAGACTAGCGGGGATCAATGAGCAGTTCTTC. Translation gives CASRRRLAGINEQFF.

The chain recombines TRBV30 with TRBJ2-1; TRBD2 matches 10 bases. Trimming removed 2 bases from V and 7 bases from J; junction bases left unmatched: 8. The germline V gene has CDR1 GTSNPN and CDR2 SVGIG (reference sequence). The CDR3 contains 15 residues. The CDR3 sequence is CAWSLASGSKNEQFF. The CDR3 DNA is TGTGCCTGGAGTCTCGCTAGCGGGAGCAAGAATGAGCAGTTCTTC.

The chain employs TRBV19 and TRBJ1-1; no clear D gene. The V end lost 1 base, the J end lost 1 base, and 10 bases lay between the germline ends. The CDR3 contains 15 residues. From germline, CDR1 is LNHDA and CDR2 SQIVND (reference sequence). The CDR3, as DNA: TGTGCCAGTAGTATAGTGCCGCGAGCGAACACTGAAGCTTTCTTT. It translates to CASSIVPRANTEAFF.

V is TRBV9 and J is TRBJ2-7, with 10 nucleotides matching TRBD1. V shed 1 base, J shed 3 bases, and the junction held 4 bases outside the gene matches. Germline CDR1 reads SGDLS; CDR2 reads YYNGEE. The CDR3 covers 15 residues. The CDR3 nucleotides are TGTGCCAGCAGCGTACGGGACAGGGGAGTCTACGAGCAGTACTTC. Its translation is CASSVRDRGVYEQYF. Together with reference TRBV9 and TRBJ2-7, the CDR3 gives the full variable domain: DSGVTQTPKHLITATGQRVTLRCSPRSGDLSVYWYQQSLDQGLQFLIQYYNGEERAKGNILERFSAQQFPDLHSELNLSSLELGDSALYFCASSVRDRGVYEQYFGPGTRLTVT.

The CDR3 is CATSDPGTGKTDTQYF. The CDR3 DNA reads TGTGCCACCAGTGACCCTGGGACAGGGAAAACAGATACGCAGTATTTT. The gene calls are TRBV24-1 and TRBJ2-3; 9 bases fit TRBD1. Germline assignment: CDR1 KGHDR and CDR2 SFDVKD. The CDR3 has 16 amino acids. The junction had 7 bases not matched to a gene; V was cut back by 4 bases and J by 3 bases.

CDR3 nucleotide sequence: TGTGCCAGCAGTGCACTAGCGGGAGGGCCGGGCGAGCAGTACTTC. Translated: CASSALAGGPGEQYF. The rearrangement joins TRBV6-4 to TRBJ2-7; TRBD2 aligns across 13 bases. The germline gives CDR1 MRHNA, CDR2 SNTAGT. This CDR3 region has 15 residues. V shed 4 bases and J 6 bases; nucleotides not matched to a gene: 6.

Remarks on this clone: The junction does not match germline at one end; this may be a read error. The rearrangement joins TRBV6-5 to TRBJ2-2, with 7 bases aligning to TRBD2. The germline V gene encodes CDR1 MNHEY and CDR2 SVGAGI. This CDR3 comprises 15 residues. CDR3 sequence reads: CVSSYSLRGTGELFF. The CDR3 DNA sequence: TGTGTCAGCAGTTACTCGTTGCGGGGGACCGGGGAGCTGTTTTTT.

V usage is TRBV28 and J usage is TRBJ1-5; 9 bases are shared with TRBD1. The V gene end was trimmed by 5 bases and the J gene end by 2 bases; junction bases not matched to a gene: 4. Germline-derived CDR1 and CDR2 are MDHEN and SYDVKM. The CDR3 consists of 15 residues. CDR3 nucleotide sequence: TGTGCCAGCAGTAGACGACAGGGGGGCAATCAGCCCCAGCATTTT. Encoded protein: CASSRRQGGNQPQHF.

This CDR3 is CASSRGLAGVTIQYF. Here the CDR3 DNA reads TGTGCCAGCAGCCGGGGACTAGCGGGAGTAACCATTCAGTACTTC. The chain employs TRBV14 and TRBJ2-4, with 14 bases identical to TRBD2. The CDR3 loop spans 15 amino acids. Trimming at V came to 4 bases and at J to 9 bases, leaving 5 bases not matched to a gene. CDR1 is SGHDN and CDR2 is FVKESK in the germline V gene.

This rearrangement joins TRBV7-2 to TRBJ1-1, with 8 bases aligning to TRBD1. Unmatched junction bases numbered 5, after V lost 6 bases and J lost 2 bases. The CDR3 has 14 amino acids. The germline V gene has CDR1 SGHTA and CDR2 FQGNSA. CDR3 region: CASRFTGGNTEAFF. In DNA, the CDR3 is TGTGCCAGCAGATTTACAGGGGGAAACACTGAAGCTTTCTTT.

The chain employs TRBV2 and TRBJ2-5; 9 nucleotides align to TRBD1. The CDR3 length is 14 residues. After removal of 5 bases from V and 5 bases from J, the junction contained 6 bases not matched to a gene. Germline CDR1 and CDR2: SNHLY and FYNNEI. The CDR3 bases are TGTGCCAGCAGTCGGGACAGGGAGTGGGAGACCCAGTACTTC. Its protein product is CASSRDREWETQYF.

A single count supports this clone. This chain links TRBV2 with TRBJ1-2, with TRBD1 as a possible D gene (5 bases). This CDR3 region has 14 residues. Per the germline V gene, CDR1 is SNHLY and CDR2 is FYNNEI. The V and J ends lost 8 bases and 4 bases respectively, with 17 bases between them. The DNA for the CDR3 is TGTGCCAGCCAGGACCCAGGGTTCCCCTATGGCTACACCTTC. Encoded protein: CASQDPGFPYGYTF.

V usage is TRBV29-1 and J usage is TRBJ1-1; weak D call: TRBD1 (6 bases). Germline CDR1 reads SQVTM; CDR2 reads ANQGSEA. This CDR3 contains 13 residues. V was clipped by 4 bases and J by 1 base, with 10 bases between them. CDR3 DNA: TGCAGCGTTGGATTGGACAGGAACACTGAAGCTTTCTTT. It encodes CSVGLDRNTEAFF.

This clone showed up just once. V is TRBV19 and J is TRBJ2-2; 9 nucleotides line up with TRBD2. Trimming at V came to 1 base and at J to 5 bases, leaving 2 bases not matched to a gene. CDR1 is LNHDA, CDR2 SQIVND, per germline (reference sequence). The CDR3 totals 15 residues. The CDR3 region has the DNA TGTGCCAGTAGTATAGTAGCGGGAGTTACCGGGGAGCTGTTTTTT. It codes for CASSIVAGVTGELFF.

This chain uses TRBV9 with TRBJ2-3, with D possibly matching TRBD2 (5 bases). Trimming cost V 4 bases and J 0 bases, with 12 bases left between them. This CDR3 is built from 15 residues. Germline lookup yields CDR1 SGDLS and CDR2 YYNGEE. DNA of the CDR3: TGTGCCAGCAGCTCCAGCGGCGGAAGCACAGATACGCAGTATTTT. Its translation: CASSSSGGSTDTQYF.

The chain has TRBV10-3 and TRBJ2-1; 8 bases fit TRBD2. V lost 2 bases, J lost 5 bases, and 2 bases stayed unmatched. Per germline, CDR1 ENHRY and CDR2 SYGVKD. The CDR3 has 14 amino acids. CDR3 protein: CAISETSGNNEQFF. As DNA, the CDR3 is TGTGCCATCAGTGAGACTAGCGGAAACAATGAGCAGTTCTTC.

The genes are TRBV5-1 and TRBJ1-2; 8 nucleotides align to TRBD1. This CDR3 is 11 amino acids long. Germline CDR1 SGHRS, CDR2 YFSETQ. The trim removed 5 bases at V and 7 bases at J, leaving 1 base unmatched. DNA of the CDR3: TGCGCCAGCAGGGGACAGGCTGGCTACACCTTC. It is translated as CASRGQAGYTF.

The rearrangement uses TRBV28 and TRBJ1-4; D is undetermined. V gave up 8 bases and J gave up 0 bases, with 10 bases separating them. This CDR3 comprises 14 residues. Germline assignment: CDR1 MDHEN and CDR2 SYDVKM. In DNA, the CDR3 is TGTGCCAGCTGTCGCCCTACAACTAATGAAAAACTGTTTTTT. Translated, it gives CASCRPTTNEKLFF.

The genes are TRBV5-1 and TRBJ1-1, with a weak D call TRBD1 (5 bases). The germline V gene encodes CDR1 SGHRS and CDR2 YFSETQ. This CDR3 is built from 14 residues. V was cut by 0 bases and J by 3 bases, with 9 bases left in between. The CDR3 nucleotides read TGCGCCAGCAGCTTGGGGGTGACAGACACTGAAGCTTTCTTT. Amino acid sequence: CASSLGVTDTEAFF.

V is TRBV2 and J is TRBJ2-7; 9 bases are a match to TRBD2. Germline loops: CDR1 SNHLY, CDR2 FYNNEI. There are 15 residues in the CDR3. The V segment lost 6 bases and the J segment 1 base; nucleotides outside the gene matches: 7. The CDR3 reads CASRTLAGVSYEQYF. The DNA for the CDR3 is TGTGCCAGCAGAACCTTAGCGGGGGTATCCTACGAGCAGTACTTC.

The chain couples TRBV9 to TRBJ2-7; TRBD1 aligns across 7 bases. Germline V gives CDR1 SGDLS, CDR2 YYNGEE. V shed 4 bases and J 2 bases; nucleotides not matched to a gene: 9. The CDR3 is made up of 15 amino acids. The CDR3 coding sequence is TGTGCCAGCAGCCCTAGAGGGGGCGGACCCTACGAGCAGTACTTC. Translating it yields CASSPRGGGPYEQYF.

The chain has TRBV3-1 (or the pseudogene TRBV3-2) and TRBJ2-5; TRBD1 matches 7 bases. The CDR3 spans 15 residues. Losses at the gene ends were 0 bases for V and 5 bases for J; bases not matched to a gene: 6. Germline-derived CDR1 and CDR2 are LGHDT and YNNKEL (reference sequence). The CDR3 DNA is TGTGCCAGCAGCCAAGATACAGGGGCGCGGGAGACCCAGTACTTC. This codes for CASSQDTGARETQYF.

V and J are TRBV7-3 and TRBJ2-7; TRBD2 matches at 8 bases. The CDR3 runs 15 residues. The trim removed 0 bases at V and 7 bases at J, leaving 8 bases unmatched. Germline CDR1 reads SGHTA; CDR2 reads FQGTGA. CDR3 in amino acids: CASSLTTGGPGEQYF. DNA of the CDR3: TGTGCCAGCAGCTTAACTACGGGAGGGCCGGGGGAGCAGTACTTC. The entire variable domain, with the rest obtained from reference TRBV7-3 and TRBJ2-7, is as follows: GAGVSQTPSNKVTEKGKYVELRCDPISGHTALYWYRQSLGQGPEFLIYFQGTGAADDSGLPNDRFFAVRPEGSVSTLKIQRTERGDSAVYLCASSLTTGGPGEQYFGPGTRLTVT.

This clone was found once. The chain combines TRBV7-9 with TRBJ1-1; possible D gene TRBD1, 6 bases. The CDR3 has 15 amino acids. The V end was cut by 5 bases, the J end by 0 bases, with 13 bases between. Per germline, CDR1 SEHNR and CDR2 FQNEAQ (reference sequence). DNA of the CDR3: TGTGCCAGCAGCCCAACGGGACAACTGAACACTGAAGCTTTCTTT. Protein product: CASSPTGQLNTEAFF.

This chain links TRBV7-9 with TRBJ1-6; 9 bases line up with TRBD1. CDR1 and CDR2 (germline): SEHNR, FQNEAQ (reference sequence). V gave up 5 bases and J gave up 9 bases; unmatched junction bases: 5. The CDR3 extends over 14 amino acids. The CDR3 DNA sequence: TGTGCCAGCAGCCCAGACAGGGGGAGTTCACCCCTCCACTTT. Translated: CASSPDRGSSPLHF.

The CDR3, as DNA: TGTGCCAGCAGCCAAGACTACCCCAATCAGCCCCAGCATTTT. This sequence encodes CASSQDYPNQPQHF. The gene calls are TRBV4-2 and TRBJ1-5; no definite D call. The germline CDR1 and CDR2 sequences are LGHNA and YNFKEQ. The ends were cut back, 0 bases at V and 3 bases at J, with 6 bases in the middle. CDR3 length: 14 residues.

This rearrangement joins TRBV5-4 to TRBJ2-1; maybe TRBD2 (6 bases). Germline loops: CDR1 SGHNT, CDR2 YYREEE (reference sequence). V was cut by 2 bases and J by 7 bases, with 16 bases left in between. The length of the CDR3 is 15 residues. The CDR3 is CASSFPRDPGNEQFF. The CDR3 DNA reads as TGTGCCAGCAGCTTTCCGCGGGATCCGGGGAATGAGCAGTTCTTC.